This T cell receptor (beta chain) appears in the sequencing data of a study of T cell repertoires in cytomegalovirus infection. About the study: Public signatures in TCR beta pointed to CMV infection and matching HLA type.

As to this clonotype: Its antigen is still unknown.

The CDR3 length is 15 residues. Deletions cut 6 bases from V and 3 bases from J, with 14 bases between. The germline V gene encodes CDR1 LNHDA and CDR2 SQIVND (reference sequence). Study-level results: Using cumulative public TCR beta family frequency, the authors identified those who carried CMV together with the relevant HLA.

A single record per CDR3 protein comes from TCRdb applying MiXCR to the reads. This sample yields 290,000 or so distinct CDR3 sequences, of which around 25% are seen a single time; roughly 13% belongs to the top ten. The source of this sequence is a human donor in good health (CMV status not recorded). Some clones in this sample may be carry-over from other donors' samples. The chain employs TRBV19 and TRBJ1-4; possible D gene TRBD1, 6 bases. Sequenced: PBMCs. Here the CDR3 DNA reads TGTGCCAGTAGCCAGACCGGGACACCTAATGAAAAACTGTTTTTT. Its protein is CASSQTGTPNEKLFF.